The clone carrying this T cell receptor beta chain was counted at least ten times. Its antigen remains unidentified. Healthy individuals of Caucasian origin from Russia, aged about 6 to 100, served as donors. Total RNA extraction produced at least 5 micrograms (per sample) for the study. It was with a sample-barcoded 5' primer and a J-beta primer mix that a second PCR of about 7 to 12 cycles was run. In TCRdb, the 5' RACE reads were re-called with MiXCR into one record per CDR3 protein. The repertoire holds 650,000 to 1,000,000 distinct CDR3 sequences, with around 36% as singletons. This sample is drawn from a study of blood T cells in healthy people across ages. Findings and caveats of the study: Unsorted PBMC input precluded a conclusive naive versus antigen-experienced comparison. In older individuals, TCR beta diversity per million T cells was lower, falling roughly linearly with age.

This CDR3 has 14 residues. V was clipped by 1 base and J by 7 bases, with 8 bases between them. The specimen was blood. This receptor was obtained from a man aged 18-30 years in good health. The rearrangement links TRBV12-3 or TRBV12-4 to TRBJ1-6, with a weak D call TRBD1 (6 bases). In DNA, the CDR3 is TGTGCCAGCAGTTTAGGGACAGTGAATTCACCCCTCCACTTT. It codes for CASSLGTVNSPLHF.